This section outlines one T cell receptor beta chain sequence together with its context. In the sorted-subset replicate PCRs, approximately 200 ng DNA, roughly 29,000 T cell genomes, was used. Profiled with immunoSEQ multiplex PCR; TCRdb holds only in-frame clones, not every one. This sample has about 110,000 clones, with 65% to 75% found just once. These data belong to a study of shared clonotypes between healthy human individuals. Sequencing was performed on memory CD8+ T cells sorted from blood. As for subset: CD45RO+ cells pooled with CCR7-negative TemRA cells. This TCR was recovered from a woman between 25 and 40 years old in good health.

CDR3 coding DNA: TGTGCCAGCAGCCAAGATGACAGGGGTGGGTCCAATGAGCAGTTCTTC. Amino acid sequence: CASSQDDRGGSNEQFF. This chain connects TRBV14 to TRBJ2-1; 8 bases map to TRBD1. The germline gives CDR1 SGHDN, CDR2 FVKESK. The length of the CDR3 is 16 residues. V gave up 0 bases and J gave up 6 bases; unmatched junction bases: 7.